What follows are 6 T cell receptor beta chains derived from one specimen sequenced in a study of CD8+CD57+ T cells in acquired aplastic anemia. CDR3 and TCR beta VDJ profiling relied on genomic DNA as the template. From the reads, TCRdb called clonotypes with MiXCR, one entry per CDR3 protein. In the table there are around 190,000 distinct CDR3 sequences, approximately 48% of which are singletons. Patients selected for sequencing had displayed CD8+CD57+ cell expansion by flow cytometry. Material for sequencing was sorted CD4+, CD8+, or CD8+CD57+ T cells (not recorded which) from PBMCs. Receptors were obtained from a human donor with aplastic anemia.

The table lists this clonotype with many counts. V is TRBV9 and J is TRBJ2-1; TRBD1 or TRBD2 may be the D gene (7 bases each). Germline V gene data show CDR1 as SGDLS and CDR2 as YYNGEE. This CDR3 comprises 15 residues. Trimming stripped 0 bases from V and 7 bases from J, with 14 bases between. This CDR3 reads CASSVEGQGGNEQFF. Written as DNA, the CDR3 is TGTGCCAGCAGCGTAGAGGGGCAGGGGGGGAATGAGCAGTTCTTC. The whole variable domain, remainder taken from reference TRBV9 and TRBJ2-1, is DSGVTQTPKHLITATGQRVTLRCSPRSGDLSVYWYQQSLDQGLQFLIQYYNGEERAKGNILERFSAQQFPDLHSELNLSSLELGDSALYFCASSVEGQGGNEQFFGPGTRLTVL.

The V call is TRBV18, the J call TRBJ2-7, with 12 bases fitting TRBD1. In germline, CDR1 is KGHSH, CDR2 LQKENI. V shed 3 bases, J shed 7 bases, and the junction held 7 bases outside the gene matches. This CDR3 region has 15 residues. This CDR3 is CASSPSGTGGWEQYF. CDR3 coding DNA: TGTGCCAGCTCACCGTCCGGGACAGGGGGCTGGGAGCAGTACTTC.

The chain employs TRBV29-1 and TRBJ2-7; TRBD1 matches 7 bases. With V trimmed by 4 bases and J by 2 bases, 2 bases remained unmatched. Germline V CDR1 and CDR2: SQVTM, ANQGSEA. This CDR3 is 12 amino acids long. The CDR3 is CSVGDSPYEQYF. The CDR3 DNA reads as TGCAGCGTTGGGGACAGCCCCTACGAGCAGTACTTC.

This chain connects TRBV7-2 to TRBJ1-1; D remains ambiguous. The CDR3 extends over 13 amino acids. The germline V gene has CDR1 SGHTA and CDR2 FQGNSA. V was pared by 6 bases and J by 4 bases, with 12 bases between. The CDR3 sequence is CASRERRVTEAFF. CDR3 nucleotides: TGTGCCAGCAGGGAAAGGAGGGTCACTGAAGCTTTCTTT.

V is TRBV2 and J is TRBJ1-4; D unresolved. V lost 2 bases and J 3 bases, leaving 10 bases between the germline ends. The CDR3 runs 15 residues. Germline V gene data show CDR1 as SNHLY and CDR2 as FYNNEI. In DNA form, the CDR3 reads TGTGCCAGCAGTGAAATAGTCGGGGCTAATGAAAAACTGTTTTTT. Amino acids: CASSEIVGANEKLFF.

The chain joins TRBV25-1 to TRBJ1-3; 10 positions match TRBD1. V lost 4 bases, J lost 4 bases, and 13 bases stayed unmatched. Germline loops: CDR1 MGHDK, CDR2 SYGVNS. The CDR3 covers 18 residues. CDR3 sequence (DNA): TGTGCCAGCAGTGGCCCCTCTGACAGGGGGCTAGTAGGAAACACCATATATTTT. Translating it yields CASSGPSDRGLVGNTIYF.